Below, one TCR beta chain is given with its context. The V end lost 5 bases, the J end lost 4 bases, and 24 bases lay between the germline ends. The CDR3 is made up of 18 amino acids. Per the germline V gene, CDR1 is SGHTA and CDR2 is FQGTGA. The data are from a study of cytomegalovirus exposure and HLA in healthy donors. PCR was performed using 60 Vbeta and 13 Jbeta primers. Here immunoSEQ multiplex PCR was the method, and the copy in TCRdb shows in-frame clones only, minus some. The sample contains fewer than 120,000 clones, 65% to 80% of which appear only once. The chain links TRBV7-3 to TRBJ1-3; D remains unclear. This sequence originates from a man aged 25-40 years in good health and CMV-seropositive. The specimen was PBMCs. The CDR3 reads CASSLPRGPPSKGNTIYF. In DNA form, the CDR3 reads TGTGCCAGCAGCCTACCCCGTGGGCCCCCCTCGAAGGGAAACACCATATATTTT.